The 21 T cell receptor beta chains below were found in one sample sequenced in a study of PD-L1 blockade in urothelial cancer. Time point here: peripheral blood 6 weeks after treatment start. Sequenced by immunoSEQ multiplex PCR; TCRdb stores in-frame clones only, minus some. The top ten clones hold about 7.9% of a sample with about 44,000 clones, 91% of them seen once. Specimen: PBMCs, collected around atezolizumab (anti-PD-L1) treatment. These receptors were obtained from a man in his 70s with urothelial cancer.

The chain employs TRBV6-6 and TRBJ2-7; TRBD2 might be the D (5 bases). Trimming pared 6 bases from V and 0 bases from J, leaving 9 bases between. CDR3 length: 13 amino acids. The germline V gene has CDR1 MNHNY and CDR2 SVGAGI (reference sequence). The CDR3 DNA reads TGTGCCAGCAGGAGGGATTCCTCCTACGAGCAGTACTTC. Residues: CASRRDSSYEQYF.

This rearrangement joins TRBV5-6 to TRBJ2-7; TRBD1 matches 9 bases. Losses at the gene ends were 4 bases for V and 9 bases for J; bases not matched to a gene: 5. The CDR3 has 12 amino acids. Germline V CDR1 and CDR2: SGHDT, YYEEEE. The CDR3 DNA follows: TGTGCCAGCAGCCTCGGGACAGGGATGCAGTACTTC. This sequence encodes CASSLGTGMQYF.

This chain links TRBV5-1 with TRBJ1-1, with 9 nucleotides matching TRBD1. Germline V lookup: CDR1 SGHRS, CDR2 YFSETQ. The junction had 9 bases not matched to a gene; V was cut back by 2 bases and J by 1 base. The CDR3 extends over 17 amino acids. The CDR3 sequence: CASSFHRGQLGNTEAFF. Here the CDR3 DNA reads TGCGCCAGCAGCTTCCACAGGGGGCAGTTAGGGAACACTGAAGCTTTCTTT.

V gene TRBV5-4 combines with J gene TRBJ2-1; 7 bases are shared with TRBD2. The CDR3 is made up of 17 amino acids. Germline V gives CDR1 SGHNT, CDR2 YYREEE (reference sequence). V shed 2 bases, J shed 4 bases, and the junction held 12 bases outside the gene matches. The CDR3 region has the DNA TGTGCCAGCAGCTTCGGGCGGCGGGGGAGCCCATACAATGAGCAGTTCTTC. Its translation: CASSFGRRGSPYNEQFF. Variable domain in full (rest from reference TRBV5-4 and TRBJ2-1): ETGVTQSPTHLIKTRGQQVTLRCSSQSGHNTVSWYQQALGQGPQFIFQYYREEENGRGNFPPRFSGLQFPNYSSELNVNALELDDSALYLCASSFGRRGSPYNEQFFGPGTRLTVL.

This rearrangement joins TRBV2 to TRBJ2-2, with 12 bases identical to TRBD1. The CDR3 runs to 17 residues. J lost 8 bases, V lost 7 bases, and 14 bases had no gene match. Germline V gene lookup returns CDR1 SNHLY and CDR2 FYNNEI. CDR3 DNA: TGTGCCAGCATCGGGGACCGGGACAGGGGGCGCGTAGGGGAGCTGTTTTTT. Residues: CASIGDRDRGRVGELFF.

V gene TRBV11-2 combines with J gene TRBJ1-2; D ambiguous. CDR3 length equals 17 residues. V was trimmed by 0 bases and J by 8 bases, leaving 22 bases between them. From germline, CDR1 is SGHAT and CDR2 FQNNGV. CDR3 loop: CASSLDREASGRRGYTF. The CDR3 DNA is TGTGCCAGCAGCTTAGATCGTGAGGCATCGGGGAGAAGAGGCTACACCTTC.

The count of this clone is one. V and J are TRBV27 and TRBJ2-1, with D maybe TRBD1 (6 bases). Per germline, CDR1 MNHEY and CDR2 SMNVEV (reference sequence). Trimming removed 7 bases at V and 2 bases at J, with 18 bases between. The CDR3 spans 16 residues. CDR3 sequence reads: CASNVRGRTTYNEQFF. CDR3 nucleotide sequence: TGTGCCAGCAACGTCAGGGGCAGAACCACCTACAATGAGCAGTTCTTC.

This chain connects TRBV6-5 to TRBJ2-3; TRBD2 is a possible D gene (5 bases). The CDR3 consists of 14 residues. The V gene's germline CDR1 is MNHEY and CDR2 SVGAGI. Trimming took off 8 bases at V and 2 bases at J, with 14 bases between the two ends. The CDR3 sequence: CASRSGSITDTQYF. CDR3 nucleotides: TGTGCCAGCCGTTCGGGGAGTATCACAGATACGCAGTATTTT.

J is TRBJ2-1 and V is TRBV5-5; 7 nucleotides line up with TRBD2. This CDR3 region has 16 residues. In germline, CDR1 is SGHKS, CDR2 YYEKEE (reference sequence). J gave up 0 bases and V 0 bases, and 3 bases lay outside the gene matches. The chain's CDR3 is CASSLAAGSSYNEQFF. CDR3 in DNA: TGTGCCAGCAGCTTGGCAGCGGGAAGCTCCTACAATGAGCAGTTCTTC.

The V and J genes are TRBV6-5 and TRBJ1-2; no clear D gene. V was trimmed by 4 bases and J by 4 bases, leaving 4 bases between them. The CDR3 consists of 11 residues. Looked up from germline, CDR1 is MNHEY and CDR2 is SVGAGI. Here the CDR3 reads CASSSSYGYTF. DNA of the CDR3: TGTGCCAGCAGTTCCAGCTATGGCTACACCTTC.

The V call is TRBV29-1, the J call TRBJ2-5; 9 bases fit TRBD2. The germline V gene has CDR1 SQVTM and CDR2 ANQGSEA. With V trimmed by 5 bases and J by 0 bases, 10 bases remained unmatched. The CDR3 totals 16 residues. CDR3 sequence reads: CSVLSGRSVYQETQYF. CDR3 in DNA: TGCAGCGTTCTTAGCGGGAGATCCGTGTACCAAGAGACCCAGTACTTC.

The J gene is TRBJ1-5, the V gene TRBV27, with 8 bases identical to TRBD1. Trimming cost V 6 bases and J 1 base; bases outside gene matches: 5. The CDR3 totals 15 residues. Germline assignment: CDR1 MNHEY and CDR2 SMNVEV (reference sequence). CDR3 sequence: CASRPDRVSNQPQHF. The CDR3 DNA reads TGTGCCAGCAGACCGGACAGGGTGAGCAATCAGCCCCAGCATTTT.

This clone was picked up one time. The J gene is TRBJ2-1, the V gene TRBV19, with 7 bases aligning to TRBD1. The CDR3 length is 14 residues. Germline assignment: CDR1 LNHDA and CDR2 SQIVND (reference sequence). The V gene end was trimmed by 6 bases and the J gene end by 5 bases; junction bases not matched to a gene: 7. CDR3 coding DNA: TGTGCCAGTAGAGACAGGGTGACGGACAATGAGCAGTTCTTC. Residues: CASRDRVTDNEQFF.

Points on this clone: This same CDR3 is encoded by further DNA sequences in the sample. The genes are TRBV18 and TRBJ2-5; D unresolved. The germline gives CDR1 KGHSH, CDR2 LQKENI. V lost 1 base and J 2 bases, leaving 8 bases between the germline ends. The CDR3 is 14 amino acids. Here the CDR3 DNA reads TGTGCCAGCTCACCACGGGCCGGACAAGAGACCCAGTACTTC. It translates to CASSPRAGQETQYF.

This sequence joins TRBV5-6 and TRBJ1-4; 7 bases fit TRBD1. The V segment lost 0 bases and the J segment 7 bases; nucleotides outside the gene matches: 6. The germline V gene has CDR1 SGHDT and CDR2 YYEEEE. CDR3 length: 15 residues. Written as DNA, the CDR3 is TGTGCCAGCAGCTTGGACGCAGGGGGAAGTGAAAAACTGTTTTTT. Protein sequence: CASSLDAGGSEKLFF.

J is TRBJ1-5 and V is TRBV6-1, with 7 nucleotides matching TRBD1. V shed 9 bases and J 0 bases; nucleotides not matched to a gene: 8. CDR3 length: 15 residues. Germline values: CDR1 MNHNS, CDR2 SASEGT. CDR3 sequence: CASTAGTDSNQPQHF. The DNA of the CDR3 is TGTGCCAGTACCGCCGGGACAGATAGCAATCAGCCCCAGCATTTT.

The chain joins TRBV7-6 to TRBJ2-1; D may be TRBD2 (6 bases). V lost 0 bases and J lost 7, with 7 bases in between. The CDR3 is 13 residues long. Germline V gene sequence: CDR1 SGHVS, CDR2 FNYEAQ. This CDR3 reads CASSLAGGNEQFF. DNA of the CDR3: TGTGCCAGCAGCTTAGCGGGGGGTAATGAGCAGTTCTTC.

The J gene is TRBJ1-2, the V gene TRBV2; 9 nucleotides agree with TRBD1. The CDR3 extends over 15 amino acids. Germline assignment: CDR1 SNHLY and CDR2 FYNNEI. V dropped 6 bases and J dropped 4; count of bases not matched to a gene: 9. The CDR3 is CASSEGQGQIYGYTF. CDR3 nucleotide sequence: TGTGCCAGCAGCGAGGGACAGGGCCAAATCTATGGCTACACCTTC.

The chain has TRBV19 and TRBJ2-1; TRBD2 matches at 10 bases. Germline CDR1 and CDR2: LNHDA and SQIVND (reference sequence). The ends lost 4 bases at V and 9 bases at J; junction bases unmatched: 12. The CDR3 sequence is 16 residues long. In DNA form, the CDR3 reads TGTGCCAGTAGTAGCCCAGGGAGGACTAGCGGTTTTGAGCAGTTCTTC. It specifies CASSSPGRTSGFEQFF. Filled out from reference TRBV19 and TRBJ2-1, the complete variable domain reads DGGITQSPKYLFRKEGQNVTLSCEQNLNHDAMYWYRQDPGQGLRLIYYSQIVNDFQKGDIAEGYSVSREKKESFPLTVTSAQKNPTAFYLCASSSPGRTSGFEQFFGPGTRLTVL.

This chain joins TRBV29-1 and TRBJ1-2; 10 nucleotides align to TRBD1. The CDR3 totals 14 residues. Losses at the gene ends were 0 bases for V and 7 bases for J; bases not matched to a gene: 5. The germline CDR1 and CDR2 sequences are SQVTM and ANQGSEA. Here the CDR3 DNA reads TGCAGCGTTGAAGAGGCGACAGGGGGCGGTGGCTACACCTTC. Residues: CSVEEATGGGGYTF. The whole variable domain, remainder taken from reference TRBV29-1 and TRBJ1-2, is SAVISQKPSRDICQRGTSLTIQCQVDSQVTMMFWYRQQPGQSLTLIATANQGSEATYESGFVIDKFPISRPNLTFSTLTVSNMSPEDSSIYLCSVEEATGGGGYTFGSGTRLTVV.

The chain joins TRBV29-1 to TRBJ1-4, with 8 bases fitting TRBD1. CDR3 length: 15 amino acids. CDR1 SQVTM and CDR2 ANQGSEA come from the germline V gene. Germline trimming cut 7 bases from V and 7 bases from J; bases unmatched to any gene: 14. This CDR3 is CSAFSPDRGGEKLFF. The CDR3 DNA is TGCAGCGCGTTCTCTCCAGACAGGGGTGGTGAAAAACTGTTTTTT.